This TCR beta chain was found in a study of blood T cell repertoires in COVID-19. Study details: Specimens from acute and convalescent COVID-19 originated in the United States, Italy and Spain.

Original handling: Estimated nucleated cell counts came from reference gene primer amplification. Sequencing was performed with immunoSEQ multiplex PCR; in TCRdb, only in-frame clones are kept and a portion is missing. V, J and clone size derive from that table, while D and trimming were established from the DNA sequence. The top ten clones hold roughly 7.3% of a sample with about 170,000 clones, 86% of them seen once. CDR3 length equals 14 residues. Germline V gene sequence: CDR1 LNHDA, CDR2 SQIVND (reference sequence). With 9 bases clipped from V and 2 bases from J, the junction kept 6 bases outside the gene matches.

The V gene is TRBV19, the J gene TRBJ2-2; 7 bases fit TRBD1. Sequencing was done on a sample of peripheral blood. The TCR sequence derives from an elderly woman in a cohort sampled during active or convalescent COVID-19. The CDR3 nucleotides are TGTGCCAGCAGCCGGGACAGAAACACCGGGGAGCTGTTTTTT. This encodes CASSRDRNTGELFF.